A selection of T cell receptor beta chains follows, all from one sample in a study of blood T cell repertoires in COVID-19. The assay was immunoSEQ multiplex PCR, and TCRdb's table has in-frame clones only and misses some. The sample includes about 160,000 clones, about 80% of them seen just once. The sample was peripheral blood. Receptors originate from a woman aged 80 or over with acute or convalescent COVID-19. Both conserved end residues are part of each CDR3. Fields, in order: D gene, J gene, CDR3 length, clone size, V gene, CDR3 protein, CDR3 DNA. A D gene is named only where the DNA matches it firmly. The size entry is marked missing in some rows and otherwise reads once, few, many or a size class.

NA,TRBJ1-1,11,few,TRBV7-8,CASSPLGEAFF,TGTGCCAGCAGCCCCCTCGGTGAAGCTTTCTTT
NA,TRBJ1-3,16,NA,TRBV9,CASSVALAGSGNTIYF,TGTGCCAGCAGCGTAGCTCTGGCAGGCTCTGGAAACACCATATATTTT
TRBD1,TRBJ2-1,16,NA,TRBV9,CASSPRTGGTYNEQFF,TGTGCCAGCAGCCCCCGGACAGGAGGAACCTACAATGAGCAGTTCTTC
TRBD1,TRBJ2-7,15,NA,TRBV7-8,CASSPQAGGEYEQYF,TGTGCCAGCAGCCCCCAGGCAGGGGGCGAATACGAGCAGTACTTC
NA,TRBJ1-2,14,NA,TRBV19,CASSIGDFNYGYTF,TGTGCCAGTAGTATCGGGGATTTTAACTATGGCTACACCTTC
TRBD1,TRBJ1-1,13,NA,TRBV5-1,CASSSQGDTEAFF,TGCGCCAGCAGCTCCCAGGGGGACACTGAAGCTTTCTTT
TRBD2,TRBJ2-7,14,NA,TRBV6-2/TRBV6-3,CASSRSGTSYEQYF,TGTGCCAGCAGTCGAAGCGGGACCTCCTACGAGCAGTACTTC
NA,TRBJ2-2,18,NA,TRBV12-2,CASRLLGNGTGNTGELFF,TGTGCAAGTCGCTTATTAGGGAACGGGACAGGGAACACCGGGGAGCTGTTTTTT
NA,TRBJ2-3,15,NA,TRBV18,CASSPIARGTDTQYF,TGTGCCAGCTCACCAATCGCCCGGGGCACAGATACGCAGTATTTT
NA,TRBJ2-1,12,once,TRBV5-1,CASSLLANEQFF,TGCGCCAGCAGCTTACTAGCCAATGAGCAGTTCTTC
TRBD2,TRBJ2-1,15,once,TRBV5-1,CASSETSGSYNEQFF,TGCGCCAGCAGCGAGACTAGCGGCTCCTACAATGAGCAGTTCTTC
NA,TRBJ2-7,14,NA,TRBV6-5,CASSRQLGVYEQYF,TGTGCCAGCAGCCGACAGTTAGGAGTCTACGAGCAGTACTTC
TRBD1,TRBJ2-5,15,once,TRBV28,CASSSPGQSTETQYF,TGTGCCAGCAGTTCCCCGGGACAGTCCACCGAGACCCAGTACTTC
NA,TRBJ2-1,18,NA,TRBV7-9,CASSSLVISGNSYNEQFF,TGTGCCAGCAGCTCCCTGGTGATTAGCGGTAACTCCTACAATGAGCAGTTCTTC
TRBD1,TRBJ1-1,12,NA,TRBV24-1,CATSDSTGLAFF,TGTGCCACCAGTGATTCGACAGGGCTAGCTTTCTTT
NA,TRBJ2-7,15,NA,TRBV6-2/TRBV6-3,CASSYLLQVSYEQYF,TGTGCCAGCAGTTACCTATTACAGGTGTCCTACGAGCAGTACTTC
NA,TRBJ1-5,14,NA,TRBV20-1,CSASKGSSNQPQHF,TGCAGTGCTAGTAAAGGGAGTAGCAATCAGCCCCAGCATTTT
NA,TRBJ2-1,11,few,TRBV11-2,CASSTHNEQFF,TGTGCCAGCAGCACTCACAATGAGCAGTTCTTC
TRBD1,TRBJ2-1,15,once,TRBV18,CASSSQGQGNNEQFF,TGTGCCAGCTCATCCCAGGGACAGGGAAACAATGAGCAGTTCTTC
TRBD1,TRBJ1-1,13,NA,TRBV11-2,CASSVGQGTEAFF,TGTGCCAGCAGCGTTGGACAGGGCACTGAAGCTTTCTTT
TRBD2,TRBJ2-3,15,NA,TRBV5-1,CASSLSGTRTDTQYF,TGCGCCAGCAGCCTAAGCGGGACCCGCACAGATACGCAGTATTTT
TRBD2,TRBJ2-7,15,NA,TRBV11-2,CASSGLAGDSYEQYF,TGTGCCAGCAGCGGACTAGCGGGGGACTCCTACGAGCAGTACTTC
NA,TRBJ2-1,17,NA,TRBV10-1,CASSEGKETRNYNEQFF,TGCGCCAGCAGTGAAGGAAAAGAGACTCGCAACTACAATGAGCAGTTCTTC
NA,TRBJ2-2,15,NA,TRBV10-2,CASSESRGSTGELFF,TGCGCCAGCAGTGAGTCAAGGGGAAGCACCGGGGAGCTGTTTTTT
TRBD1,TRBJ1-2,16,few,TRBV30,CAWSGTGTGGSYGYTF,TGTGCCTGGAGTGGAACAGGGACAGGGGGCAGCTATGGCTACACCTTC
NA,TRBJ1-1,13,NA,TRBV30,CAWSLGQGIEAFF,TGTGCCTGGAGTCTGGGGCAGGGGATTGAAGCTTTCTTT
NA,TRBJ2-2,15,NA,TRBV30,CAWRKAAGDTGELFF,TGTGCCTGGAGAAAAGCGGCCGGGGACACCGGGGAGCTGTTTTTT
TRBD2,TRBJ2-2,17,NA,TRBV5-1,CASSRPSGRSNTGELFF,TGCGCCAGCAGTAGGCCTAGCGGGAGGTCCAACACCGGGGAGCTGTTTTTT
TRBD1,TRBJ1-1,12,NA,TRBV13,CASHAGGTEAFF,TGTGCCAGCCATGCAGGGGGGACTGAAGCTTTCTTT
NA,TRBJ2-3,13,NA,TRBV5-1,CASSLGLVGTQYF,TGCGCCAGCAGCTTGGGACTAGTGGGTACGCAGTATTTT
NA,TRBJ1-1,14,NA,TRBV5-6,CASSLTGLGAEAFF,TGTGCCAGCAGCTTGACAGGGCTTGGGGCTGAAGCTTTCTTT